Following are 13 T cell receptor beta chains from one sample sequenced in a study of cytomegalovirus exposure and HLA in healthy donors. Primers included in the PCR were 60 Vbeta and 13 Jbeta primers. The protocol was immunoSEQ multiplex PCR, while the TCRdb copy is restricted to in-frame clones and leaves out a portion. Of more than 140,000 clones in the sample, 60% to 80% are singletons; the top ten hold about 3.5%. The sequenced sample consisted of PBMCs. Source of these receptors: a man aged 35 to 55 in good health and CMV-seronegative.

The chain carries TRBV27 and TRBJ1-5, with D possibly matching TRBD1 (5 bases). Trimming cost V 8 bases and J 4 bases, with 15 bases left between them. The CDR3 has 14 amino acids. Germline CDR1 reads MNHEY; CDR2 reads SMNVEV (reference sequence). This chain's CDR3 is CASSWGGANQPQHF. The CDR3 nucleotides read TGTGCCAGCTCCTGGGGCGGAGCAAATCAGCCCCAGCATTTT.

This chain connects TRBV2 to TRBJ2-3; TRBD2 aligns across 12 bases. CDR3 length: 14 amino acids. Trimming cost V 10 bases and J 4 bases; bases outside gene matches: 6. From germline, CDR1 is SNHLY and CDR2 FYNNEI. CDR3 nucleotides: TGTGCCACCCGGACTAGCGGGGTTCCAGATACGCAGTATTTT. This sequence encodes CATRTSGVPDTQYF.

V is TRBV7-2 and J is TRBJ2-1; perhaps TRBD1 as D (5 bases). CDR1 and CDR2 (germline): SGHTA, FQGNSA. V was pared by 8 bases and J by 4 bases, with 21 bases between. This CDR3 contains 16 residues. CDR3 region: CASRRSGFRQYNEQFF. Written as DNA, the CDR3 is TGTGCCAGCCGTAGATCAGGGTTTCGGCAGTACAATGAGCAGTTCTTC.

This clone turned up a few times. The chain links TRBV15 to TRBJ1-4; D is ambiguous. Trimming shortened V by 5 bases and J by 6 bases, and 7 bases separated the two germline ends. In germline, CDR1 is LNHNV, CDR2 YYDKDF (reference sequence). The CDR3 has 12 amino acids. The CDR3 nucleotides are TGTGCCACCAGCGGGAGAGATGAAAAACTGTTTTTT. It is translated as CATSGRDEKLFF.

The chain joins TRBV13 to TRBJ1-1; 10 bases match TRBD1. The CDR3 runs 15 residues. Germline-derived CDR1 and CDR2 are PRHDT and FYEKMQ (reference sequence). The V gene end was trimmed by 1 base and the J gene end by 11 bases; junction bases not matched to a gene: 10. CDR3 DNA: TGTGCCAGCAGCTTAGATTTAGACAGGGGGCGTCGGGCTTTCTTT. This sequence encodes CASSLDLDRGRRAFF.

The V call is TRBV15, the J call TRBJ2-3; 12 nucleotides agree with TRBD2. In germline, CDR1 is LNHNV, CDR2 YYDKDF (reference sequence). J lost 4 bases, V lost 5 bases, and 13 bases had no gene match. This CDR3 has 18 amino acids. This CDR3 reads CATSLRIGLAGNSDTQYF. DNA of the CDR3: TGTGCCACCAGCCTCCGAATCGGACTAGCGGGGAATTCAGATACGCAGTATTTT.

This sequence joins TRBV5-4 and TRBJ1-2; tentatively, D is TRBD1 (5 bases). Germline CDR1 reads SGHNT; CDR2 reads YYREEE (reference sequence). Trimming pared 4 bases from V and 8 bases from J, leaving 15 bases between. The CDR3 length is 13 residues. The CDR3 is CASSTRGDTGYTF. In DNA form, the CDR3 reads TGTGCCAGCAGCACCCGGGGGGATACAGGCTACACCTTC. Full variable domain (outside the CDR3, taken from reference TRBV5-4 and TRBJ1-2): ETGVTQSPTHLIKTRGQQVTLRCSSQSGHNTVSWYQQALGQGPQFIFQYYREEENGRGNFPPRFSGLQFPNYSSELNVNALELDDSALYLCASSTRGDTGYTFGSGTRLTVV.

V gene TRBV6-5 combines with J gene TRBJ1-4; D uncertain. The CDR3 contains 13 residues. V lost 2 bases and J lost 10, with 11 bases in between. CDR1 and CDR2 (germline): MNHEY, SVGAGI. Here the CDR3 DNA reads TGTGCCAGCAGTTACCTAGGTCTTGGAAAACTGTTTTTT. This sequence encodes CASSYLGLGKLFF.

The count of this clone is one. The V and J genes are TRBV9 and TRBJ2-7, with D possibly matching TRBD1 (7 bases). Trimming shortened V by 0 bases and J by 2 bases, and 15 bases separated the two germline ends. CDR3 length equals 16 residues. The germline V gene encodes CDR1 SGDLS and CDR2 YYNGEE. CDR3 loop: CASSVVGQGEAYEQYF. The CDR3 DNA reads as TGTGCCAGCAGCGTAGTGGGCCAGGGGGAGGCCTACGAGCAGTACTTC.

The chain is built from TRBV7-2 and TRBJ2-6; maybe TRBD1 (6 bases). Germline V gene sequence: CDR1 SGHTA, CDR2 FQGNSA. This CDR3 contains 16 residues. Trimming left V 5 bases short and J 0 bases short, with 11 bases between. CDR3: CASSLTGTSGANVLTF. The CDR3, as DNA: TGTGCCAGCAGCCTCACAGGGACCTCTGGGGCCAACGTCCTGACTTTC.

This chain connects TRBV6-1 to TRBJ1-1, with a possible D match to TRBD1 (6 bases). Trimming took 5 bases from V and 4 from J, leaving 17 bases between them. The length of the CDR3 is 15 residues. CDR1 and CDR2 from the germline V gene are MNHNS and SASEGT. DNA of the CDR3: TGTGCCAGCAGTTCAGGGCGATTAGGGGGCACTGAAGCTTTCTTT. Protein: CASSSGRLGGTEAFF.

This chain joins TRBV7-2 and TRBJ1-6; D unresolved. CDR1 is SGHTA, CDR2 FQGNSA, per germline. V was trimmed by 1 base and J by 6 bases, leaving 13 bases between them. The CDR3 is made up of 16 amino acids. CDR3 coding DNA: TGTGCCAGCAGCTTAGTTGGCTCCTTAACTAATTCACCCCTCCACTTT. Translating it yields CASSLVGSLTNSPLHF.

The chain couples TRBV5-1 to TRBJ1-1; no definite D call. Deletions cut 1 base from V and 5 bases from J, with 12 bases between. Germline lookup yields CDR1 SGHRS and CDR2 YFSETQ. The length of the CDR3 is 14 residues. CDR3 loop: CASSLFGEGTEAFF. Written as DNA, the CDR3 is TGCGCCAGCAGCTTGTTTGGCGAGGGAACTGAAGCTTTCTTT. The whole variable domain, remainder taken from reference TRBV5-1 and TRBJ1-1, is KAGVTQTPRYLIKTRGQQVTLSCSPISGHRSVSWYQQTPGQGLQFLFEYFSETQRNKGNFPGRFSGRQFSNSRSEMNVSTLELGDSALYLCASSLFGEGTEAFFGQGTRLTVV.